The 30 T cell receptor beta chains reported below all come from one sample, sequenced in a study of blood T cell repertoires in COVID-19. TCRdb's copy holds only in-frame clones and misses some; the assay was immunoSEQ multiplex PCR. Altogether about 150,000 clones are present, roughly 87% being singletons, with the ten largest covering 5.5% to 8.5%. The specimen was PBMCs or T cells enriched from blood (not recorded which). The origin of the receptors is a woman aged 45-65 years who had recovered from COVID-19.

This sequence joins TRBV4-1 and TRBJ1-3, with a weak D call TRBD1 (6 bases). The germline V gene has CDR1 MGHRA and CDR2 YSYEKL. Between the trimmed V and J ends, which lost 4 bases and 1 base, there was a span of 14 bases. This CDR3 is built from 16 residues. The chain's CDR3 is CASSPPGTISGNTIYF. The CDR3 DNA sequence: TGCGCCAGCAGCCCTCCCGGGACAATTTCTGGAAACACCATATATTTT.

This clone was observed once. The chain joins TRBV13 to TRBJ2-1, with a possible D match to TRBD2 (7 bases). Trimming stripped 1 base from V and 10 bases from J, with 14 bases between. CDR1 PRHDT and CDR2 FYEKMQ come from the germline V gene (reference sequence). The CDR3 spans 14 residues. The CDR3 bases are TGTGCCAGCAGCTTAGAAGAGCGGGACATGGAGCAGTTCTTC. Translating gives CASSLEERDMEQFF.

This rearrangement joins TRBV30 to TRBJ2-7; 9 positions match TRBD2. The V segment lost 0 bases and the J segment 2 bases; nucleotides outside the gene matches: 5. The germline V gene has CDR1 GTSNPN and CDR2 SVGIG (reference sequence). The length of the CDR3 is 15 residues. The DNA for the CDR3 is TGTGCCTGGAGTGTAGGCCTAGCGGGAACCTACGAGCAGTACTTC. This translates into CAWSVGLAGTYEQYF.

The chain recombines TRBV11-3 with TRBJ2-7; 7 positions match TRBD1. V lost 2 bases and J lost 2; bases outside the gene matches: 0. Germline assignment: CDR1 SGHNT and CDR2 YENEEA. There are 13 residues in the CDR3. The CDR3 coding sequence is TGTGCCAGCAGCTTAACAGGGGCCTACGAGCAGTACTTC. As protein: CASSLTGAYEQYF.

The V and J genes are TRBV19 and TRBJ2-1; no definite D call. This CDR3 region has 13 residues. Trimming cost V 0 bases and J 10 bases, with 10 bases left between them. CDR1 is LNHDA, CDR2 SQIVND, per germline (reference sequence). The CDR3 DNA is TGTGCCAGTAGTATAGATCGTCGGTTCGAGCAGTTCTTC. Amino acid sequence: CASSIDRRFEQFF.

The V and J genes are TRBV9 and TRBJ2-1, with 10 bases aligning to TRBD2. V lost 1 base, J lost 4 bases, and 2 bases stayed unmatched. Germline loops: CDR1 SGDLS, CDR2 YYNGEE. The CDR3 length is 15 residues. The CDR3 DNA sequence: TGTGCCAGCAGCGTAACTAGCGGGATTTACAATGAGCAGTTCTTC. This codes for CASSVTSGIYNEQFF.

The chain recombines TRBV7-9 with TRBJ2-1, with 12 bases matching TRBD2. The CDR3 is made up of 17 amino acids. Losses at the gene ends were 5 bases for V and 2 bases for J; bases not matched to a gene: 7. Germline V gene sequence: CDR1 SEHNR, CDR2 FQNEAQ (reference sequence). For the CDR3, the DNA is TGTGCCAGCAGCCTACTGACTAGCGGGAGAGCCTACAATGAGCAGTTCTTC. This gives the protein CASSLLTSGRAYNEQFF.

This chain uses TRBV9 with TRBJ2-3, with D perhaps TRBD1 (6 bases). Germline CDR1 SGDLS, CDR2 YYNGEE. The V gene lost 4 bases and the J gene lost 0 bases, with 12 bases spanning the gap. The CDR3 is 15 amino acids. The chain's CDR3 is CASSSQQGSTDTQYF. The CDR3 nucleotides are TGTGCCAGCAGCTCCCAACAGGGAAGCACAGATACGCAGTATTTT. The complete variable domain, with remaining parts taken from reference TRBV9 and TRBJ2-3, reads DSGVTQTPKHLITATGQRVTLRCSPRSGDLSVYWYQQSLDQGLQFLIQYYNGEERAKGNILERFSAQQFPDLHSELNLSSLELGDSALYFCASSSQQGSTDTQYFGPGTRLTVL.

The chain uses TRBV9 and TRBJ1-2; D not certain. Germline V gene lookup returns CDR1 SGDLS and CDR2 YYNGEE. The CDR3 extends over 12 amino acids. The ends were cut back, 3 bases at V and 5 bases at J, with 8 bases in the middle. In nucleotides, the CDR3 is TGTGCCAGCAGCGGGCAGTTGTATGGCTACACCTTC. Its translation is CASSGQLYGYTF.

The V and J genes are TRBV28 and TRBJ1-1, with 11 bases lining up with TRBD1. Germline CDR1 reads MDHEN; CDR2 reads SYDVKM. The CDR3 is 16 residues long. Trimming removed 5 bases from V and 3 bases from J; junction bases left unmatched: 8. The CDR3 nucleotides are TGTGCCAGCAGTATATTCGGACAGGGGGCATACACTGAAGCTTTCTTT. Amino acids: CASSIFGQGAYTEAFF.

This clone turned up a few times. In DNA, the CDR3 is TGTGCCAGCAACCTCCGGGACAGCGGTGGCCGGGAGCTGTTTTTT. Its translation is CASNLRDSGGRELFF. The chain uses TRBV6-6 and TRBJ2-2, with 7 nucleotides matching TRBD1. Germline CDR1 reads MNHNY; CDR2 reads SVGAGI (reference sequence). V lost 7 bases to trimming and J lost 9 bases; unmatched junction nucleotides: 14. This CDR3 is built from 15 residues.

This clone occurred a few times. This specimen includes other DNA sequences encoding the same CDR3. The chain employs TRBV18 and TRBJ1-2; TRBD1 aligns across 11 bases. The trim removed 0 bases at V and 6 bases at J, leaving 3 bases unmatched. This CDR3 is built from 15 residues. Germline values: CDR1 KGHSH, CDR2 LQKENI. The CDR3 protein is CASSPPGQGEHGYTF. DNA for the CDR3: TGTGCCAGCTCACCACCGGGACAGGGGGAACATGGCTACACCTTC.

The CDR3 DNA reads TGTGCCAGCAGTTCACACTCCGGGGCTGGAAACACCATATATTTT. It specifies CASSSHSGAGNTIYF. The V gene is TRBV6-5, the J gene TRBJ1-3, with D hard to call. Germline V gives CDR1 MNHEY, CDR2 SVGAGI. The V end was cut by 4 bases, the J end by 2 bases, with 12 bases between. The CDR3 contains 15 residues.

The chain couples TRBV28 to TRBJ2-7, with TRBD1 identical over 9 bases. The trim removed 6 bases at V and 4 bases at J, leaving 10 bases unmatched. CDR1 and CDR2 (germline): MDHEN, SYDVKM. CDR3 size: 15 residues. CDR3 sequence (DNA): TGTGCCAGCAGGGGGAGGGACAGGGTATCTTACGAGCAGTACTTC. Translation: CASRGRDRVSYEQYF.

The chain employs TRBV7-2 and TRBJ1-1; weak D call: TRBD1 (5 bases). This CDR3 spans 15 amino acids. The germline V and J ends were trimmed by 0 bases and 0 bases, with 8 bases remaining between them. Per the germline V gene, CDR1 is SGHTA and CDR2 is FQGNSA. CDR3 coding DNA: TGTGCCAGCAGCTTAGCTCCAGGGCTGAACACTGAAGCTTTCTTT. Protein sequence: CASSLAPGLNTEAFF.

The rearrangement uses TRBV7-9 and TRBJ1-5, with D uncertain. Trimming pared 1 base from V and 10 bases from J, leaving 14 bases between. Germline assignment: CDR1 SEHNR and CDR2 FQNEAQ (reference sequence). This CDR3 has 14 amino acids. CDR3 nucleotides: TGTGCCAGCAGCTTAGGGGAGGTCCTCAATCCCCAGCATTTT. As protein: CASSLGEVLNPQHF.

This clone was counted once. This rearrangement joins TRBV2 to TRBJ2-1, with D maybe TRBD2 (6 bases). The CDR3 is 14 amino acids. V was trimmed by 11 bases and J by 0 bases, leaving 14 bases between them. Germline assignment: CDR1 SNHLY and CDR2 FYNNEI. CDR3 sequence reads: CASAGTFSYNEQFF. As DNA, the CDR3 is TGTGCCTCGGCCGGGACTTTCTCCTACAATGAGCAGTTCTTC.

This clone was observed a handful of times. The chain uses TRBV18 and TRBJ1-4; perhaps TRBD1 as D (6 bases). This CDR3 spans 15 amino acids. Trimming took off 2 bases at V and 12 bases at J, with 19 bases between the two ends. The germline CDR1 and CDR2 sequences are KGHSH and LQKENI. In nucleotides, the CDR3 is TGTGCCAGCTCACCAACTCGGGACAACGGGATAGAACTGTTTTTT. It is translated as CASSPTRDNGIELFF.

The rearrangement uses TRBV5-4 and TRBJ1-5, with a tentative D call TRBD1 (5 bases). The CDR3 sequence is 14 residues long. V gave up 2 bases and J gave up 1 base, with 7 bases separating them. Germline loops: CDR1 SGHNT, CDR2 YYREEE (reference sequence). DNA for the CDR3: TGTGCCAGCAGCTTCCAGGGAAGCAATCAGCCCCAGCATTTT. Its protein is CASSFQGSNQPQHF.

The rearrangement joins TRBV2 to TRBJ2-6; 7 bases align to TRBD1. The CDR3 loop spans 20 amino acids. J gave up 4 bases and V 0 bases, and 15 bases lay outside the gene matches. In germline, CDR1 is SNHLY, CDR2 FYNNEI. CDR3 DNA sequence: TGTGCCAGCAGTGAAGCGCCCCTCTCTGACAGGGCGGCCGGGGCCAACGTCCTGACTTTC. It translates to CASSEAPLSDRAAGANVLTF.

The rearrangement links TRBV12-3 or TRBV12-4 to TRBJ1-5; D is unresolved. The V end was cut by 5 bases, the J end by 7 bases, with 9 bases between. This CDR3 is 12 amino acids long. The CDR3 region has the DNA TGTGCCAGCAGTCGGGGTTACCAGCCCCAGCATTTT. It codes for CASSRGYQPQHF.

For this clone: One end of the junction varies from germline; a read error may be responsible. The chain uses TRBV30 and TRBJ2-1, with TRBD2 identical over 9 bases. The germline V gene has CDR1 GTSNPN and CDR2 SVGIG (reference sequence). This CDR3 contains 13 residues. The CDR3 sequence: CAWSAGGGTSLLF. CDR3 nucleotides: TGTGCCTGGAGTGCCGGTGGGGGGACTAGCCTCCTCTTC.

The CDR3 nucleotides are TGTGCCACCAGTGATGGGGGACACGGGGAGCTGTTTTTT. Translated, it gives CATSDGGHGELFF. The chain joins TRBV24-1 to TRBJ2-2, with D perhaps matching TRBD1 (6 bases). Germline V gene sequence: CDR1 KGHDR, CDR2 SFDVKD. This CDR3 region has 13 residues. Trimming took off 3 bases at V and 7 bases at J, with 8 bases between the two ends.

The V call is TRBV11-2, the J call TRBJ1-2; D not resolved. The CDR3 has 16 residues. Deletions cut 0 bases from V and 4 bases from J, with 15 bases between. Germline lookup yields CDR1 SGHAT and CDR2 FQNNGV. CDR3 sequence: CASSLDITPGGYGYTF. CDR3 nucleotides: TGTGCCAGCAGCTTAGATATAACACCCGGCGGCTATGGCTACACCTTC.

This CDR3 is CASSSQGLVRETQYF. The DNA of the CDR3 is TGCGCCAGCAGCTCCCAAGGACTAGTCAGGGAGACCCAGTACTTC. This chain links TRBV5-1 with TRBJ2-5, with 7 positions matching TRBD2. V lost 3 bases, J lost 5 bases, and 10 bases stayed unmatched. The CDR3 has 15 residues. CDR1 SGHRS and CDR2 YFSETQ come from the germline V gene.

The chain employs TRBV4-1 and TRBJ1-1; TRBD1 matches at 8 bases. The length of the CDR3 is 14 residues. The trim removed 1 base at V and 4 bases at J, leaving 2 bases unmatched. Germline V gene sequence: CDR1 MGHRA, CDR2 YSYEKL. The CDR3 here is CASSQAGGGTEAFF. CDR3 in DNA: TGCGCCAGCAGCCAAGCAGGGGGCGGCACTGAAGCTTTCTTT.

The genes are TRBV3-1 (or the pseudogene TRBV3-2) and TRBJ2-1; 8 bases align to TRBD2. This CDR3 has 16 amino acids. The V segment lost 1 base and the J segment 2 bases; nucleotides outside the gene matches: 4. CDR1 is LGHDT and CDR2 is YNNKEL in the germline V gene (reference sequence). The CDR3 DNA reads as TGTGCCAGCAGCCAAGCAGGCGGGGGGACCTACAATGAGCAGTTCTTC. It yields the protein CASSQAGGGTYNEQFF.

The V and J genes are TRBV7-9 and TRBJ1-1; the match to TRBD1 covers 11 bases. V gave up 3 bases and J gave up 1 base; unmatched junction bases: 4. Per germline, CDR1 SEHNR and CDR2 FQNEAQ (reference sequence). The CDR3 totals 16 residues. CDR3 DNA: TGTGCCAGCAGCTTGGACAGGGGGCAGGGGAACACTGAAGCTTTCTTT. Translation gives CASSLDRGQGNTEAFF.

This chain connects TRBV5-5 to TRBJ1-6, with 9 bases aligning to TRBD1. Germline CDR1 and CDR2: SGHKS and YYEKEE (reference sequence). This CDR3 has 16 amino acids. Unmatched junction bases numbered 11, after V lost 4 bases and J lost 9 bases. This CDR3 is CASSPSQGAVRSPLHF. CDR3 sequence (DNA): TGTGCCAGCAGCCCGTCACAGGGGGCAGTGCGTTCACCCCTCCACTTT.

V usage is TRBV2 and J usage is TRBJ1-2; maybe TRBD1 (5 bases). Deletions cut 7 bases from V and 4 bases from J, with 7 bases between. Germline CDR1 SNHLY, CDR2 FYNNEI. The CDR3 loop spans 11 amino acids. CDR3 coding DNA: TGTGCCAGCACCAGGGCCTATGGCTACACCTTC. Translated, it gives CASTRAYGYTF.